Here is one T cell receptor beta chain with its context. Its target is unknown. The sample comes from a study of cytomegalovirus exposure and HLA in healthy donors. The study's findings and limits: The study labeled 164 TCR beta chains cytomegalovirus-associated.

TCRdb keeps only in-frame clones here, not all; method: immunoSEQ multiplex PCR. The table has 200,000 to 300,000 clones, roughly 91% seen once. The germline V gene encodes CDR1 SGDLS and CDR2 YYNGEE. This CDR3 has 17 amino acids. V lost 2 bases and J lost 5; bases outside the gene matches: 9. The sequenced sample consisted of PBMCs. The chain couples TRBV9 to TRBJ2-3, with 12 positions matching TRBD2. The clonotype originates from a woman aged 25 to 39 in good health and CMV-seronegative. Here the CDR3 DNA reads TGTGCCAGCAGCGTTTCGCTAGCGGGAGGGCTCGAAGATACGCAGTATTTT. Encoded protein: CASSVSLAGGLEDTQYF.